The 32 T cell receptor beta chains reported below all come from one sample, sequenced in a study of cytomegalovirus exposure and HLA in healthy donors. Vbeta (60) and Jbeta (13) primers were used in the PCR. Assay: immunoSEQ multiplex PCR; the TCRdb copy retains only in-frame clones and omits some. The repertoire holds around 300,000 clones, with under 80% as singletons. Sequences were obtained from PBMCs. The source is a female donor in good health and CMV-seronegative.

The CDR3 coding sequence is TGTGCCAGCAAGACTCGAGGATCAACTAATGAAAAACTGTTTTTT. Its protein is CASKTRGSTNEKLFF. The gene calls are TRBV2 and TRBJ1-4; D unresolved. CDR1 and CDR2 (germline): SNHLY, FYNNEI. V lost 7 bases to trimming and J lost 0 bases, with 12 bases between them. This CDR3 is built from 15 residues.

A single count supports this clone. CDR3 sequence (DNA): TGTGCCAGCGCCACGACGGGCTCCTACGAGCAGTACTTC. Residues: CASATTGSYEQYF. The chain uses TRBV5-5 and TRBJ2-7; no firm D call. There are 13 residues in the CDR3. Trimming cost V 7 bases and J 0 bases, with 11 bases left between them. Per germline, CDR1 SGHKS and CDR2 YYEKEE (reference sequence).

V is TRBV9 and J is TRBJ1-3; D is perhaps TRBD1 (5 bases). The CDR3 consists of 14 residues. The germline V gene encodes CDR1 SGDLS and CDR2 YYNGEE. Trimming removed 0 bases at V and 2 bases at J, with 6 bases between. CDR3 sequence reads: CASSVGTTGNTIYF. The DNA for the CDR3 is TGTGCCAGCAGCGTAGGGACAACTGGAAACACCATATATTTT.

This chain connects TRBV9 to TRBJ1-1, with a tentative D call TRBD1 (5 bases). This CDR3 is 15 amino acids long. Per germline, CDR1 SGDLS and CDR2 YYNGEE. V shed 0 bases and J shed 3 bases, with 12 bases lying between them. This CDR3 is CASSVGWRRDTEAFF. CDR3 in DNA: TGTGCCAGCAGCGTAGGCTGGCGCAGGGACACTGAAGCTTTCTTT.

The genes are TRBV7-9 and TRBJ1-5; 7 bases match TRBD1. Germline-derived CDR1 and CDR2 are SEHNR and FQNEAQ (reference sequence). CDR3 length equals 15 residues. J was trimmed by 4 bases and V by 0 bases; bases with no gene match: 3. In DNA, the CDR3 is TGTGCCAGCAGCTTAGCGGGACAGCCGAATCAGCCCCAGCATTTT. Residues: CASSLAGQPNQPQHF.

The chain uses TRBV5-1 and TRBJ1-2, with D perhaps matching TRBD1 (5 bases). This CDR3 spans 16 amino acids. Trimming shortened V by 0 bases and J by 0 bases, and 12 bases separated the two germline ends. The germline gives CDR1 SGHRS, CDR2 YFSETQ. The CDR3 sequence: CASSLDPGLPNYGYTF. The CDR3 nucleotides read TGCGCCAGCAGCTTGGACCCGGGACTCCCTAACTATGGCTACACCTTC.

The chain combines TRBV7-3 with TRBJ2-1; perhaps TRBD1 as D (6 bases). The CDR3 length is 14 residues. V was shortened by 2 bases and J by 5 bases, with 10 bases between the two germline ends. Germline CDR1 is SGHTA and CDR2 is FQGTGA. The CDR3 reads CASSLQAGDNEQFF. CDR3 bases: TGTGCCAGCAGCTTACAAGCAGGGGACAATGAGCAGTTCTTC.

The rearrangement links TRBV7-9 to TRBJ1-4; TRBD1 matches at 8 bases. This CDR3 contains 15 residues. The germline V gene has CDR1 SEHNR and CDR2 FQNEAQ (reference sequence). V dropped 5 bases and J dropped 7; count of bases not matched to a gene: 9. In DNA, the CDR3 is TGTGCCAGCAGCGCGGACAGGGCGCGAAGTGAAAAACTGTTTTTT. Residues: CASSADRARSEKLFF.

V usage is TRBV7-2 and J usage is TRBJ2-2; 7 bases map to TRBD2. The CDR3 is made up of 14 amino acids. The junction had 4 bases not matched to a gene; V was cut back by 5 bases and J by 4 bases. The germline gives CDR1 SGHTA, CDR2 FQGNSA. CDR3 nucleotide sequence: TGTGCCAGCAGCCCCGGCGGGGGCACCGGGGAGCTGTTTTTT. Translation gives CASSPGGGTGELFF.

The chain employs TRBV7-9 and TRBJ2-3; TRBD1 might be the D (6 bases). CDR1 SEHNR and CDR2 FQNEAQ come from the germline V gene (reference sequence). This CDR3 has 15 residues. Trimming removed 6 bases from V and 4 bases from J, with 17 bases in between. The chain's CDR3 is CASRRRQGWADTQYF. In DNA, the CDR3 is TGTGCCAGCAGGCGAAGGCAGGGGTGGGCAGATACGCAGTATTTT.

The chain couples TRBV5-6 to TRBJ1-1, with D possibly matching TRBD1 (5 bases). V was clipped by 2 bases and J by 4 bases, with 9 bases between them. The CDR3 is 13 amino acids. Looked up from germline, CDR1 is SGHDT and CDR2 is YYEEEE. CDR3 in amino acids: CASSFRGVTEAFF. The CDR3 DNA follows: TGTGCCAGCAGCTTTCGGGGGGTCACTGAAGCTTTCTTT.

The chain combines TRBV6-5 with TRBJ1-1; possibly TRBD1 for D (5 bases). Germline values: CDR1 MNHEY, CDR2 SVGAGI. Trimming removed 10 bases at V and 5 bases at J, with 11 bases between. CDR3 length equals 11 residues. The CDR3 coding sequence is TGTGCCACCGGCGGGGGGACTGAAGCTTTCTTT. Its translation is CATGGGTEAFF.

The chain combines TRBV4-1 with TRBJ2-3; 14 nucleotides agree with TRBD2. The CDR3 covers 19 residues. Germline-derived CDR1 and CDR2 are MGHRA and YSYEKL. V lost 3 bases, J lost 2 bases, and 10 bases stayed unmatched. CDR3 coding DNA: TGCGCCAGCAGCCAGGGACTAGCGGGAGTAGGGATTCCCACAGATACGCAGTATTTT. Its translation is CASSQGLAGVGIPTDTQYF.

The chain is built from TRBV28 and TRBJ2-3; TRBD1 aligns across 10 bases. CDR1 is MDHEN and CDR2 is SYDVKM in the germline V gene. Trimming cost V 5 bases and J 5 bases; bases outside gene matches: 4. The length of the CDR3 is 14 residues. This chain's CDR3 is CASSQTGGRDTQYF. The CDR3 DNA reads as TGTGCCAGCAGTCAGACAGGGGGCAGAGATACGCAGTATTTT. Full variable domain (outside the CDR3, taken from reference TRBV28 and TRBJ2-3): DVKVTQSSRYLVKRTGEKVFLECVQDMDHENMFWYRQDPGLGLRLIYFSYDVKMKEKGDIPEGYSVSREKKERFSLILESASTNQTSMYLCASSQTGGRDTQYFGPGTRLTVL.

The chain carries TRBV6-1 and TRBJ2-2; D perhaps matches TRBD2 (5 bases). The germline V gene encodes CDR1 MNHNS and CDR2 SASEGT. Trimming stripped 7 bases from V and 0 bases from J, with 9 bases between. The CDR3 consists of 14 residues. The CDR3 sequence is CASKEDSNTGELFF. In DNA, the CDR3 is TGTGCCAGCAAGGAGGACTCGAACACCGGGGAGCTGTTTTTT.

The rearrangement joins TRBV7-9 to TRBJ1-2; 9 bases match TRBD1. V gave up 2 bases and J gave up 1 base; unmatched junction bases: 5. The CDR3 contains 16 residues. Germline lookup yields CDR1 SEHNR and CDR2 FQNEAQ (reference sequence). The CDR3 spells CASSLTTGGFNYGYTF. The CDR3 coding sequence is TGTGCCAGCAGCTTAACAACAGGGGGCTTTAACTATGGCTACACCTTC. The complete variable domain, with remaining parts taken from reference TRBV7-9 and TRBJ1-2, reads DTGVSQNPRHKITKRGQNVTFRCDPISEHNRLYWYRQTLGQGPEFLTYFQNEAQLEKSRLLSDRFSAERPKGSFSTLEIQRTEQGDSAMYLCASSLTTGGFNYGYTFGSGTRLTVV.

CDR3 in amino acids: CASSRLLTGQACEQYF. DNA of the CDR3: TGTGCCAGCAGTCGGCTACTGACAGGCCAAGCATGCGAGCAGTACTTC. The V call is TRBV27, the J call TRBJ2-7, with a tentative D call TRBD1 (6 bases). Trimming shortened V by 5 bases and J by 6 bases, and 23 bases separated the two germline ends. This CDR3 is 16 amino acids long. Looked up from germline, CDR1 is MNHEY and CDR2 is SMNVEV (reference sequence).

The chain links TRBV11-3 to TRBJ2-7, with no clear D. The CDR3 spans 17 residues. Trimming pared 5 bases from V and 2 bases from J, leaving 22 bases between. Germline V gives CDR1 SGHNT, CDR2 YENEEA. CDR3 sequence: CASSGRHSPLFPYEQYF. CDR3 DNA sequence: TGTGCCAGCAGCGGTCGACACAGCCCTCTTTTCCCCTACGAGCAGTACTTC.

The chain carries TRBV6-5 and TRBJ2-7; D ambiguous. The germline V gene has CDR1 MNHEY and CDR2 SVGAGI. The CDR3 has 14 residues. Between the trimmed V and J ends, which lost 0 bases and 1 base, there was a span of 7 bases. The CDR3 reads CASSYSGRSYEQYF. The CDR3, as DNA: TGTGCCAGCAGTTACTCGGGCAGATCCTACGAGCAGTACTTC.

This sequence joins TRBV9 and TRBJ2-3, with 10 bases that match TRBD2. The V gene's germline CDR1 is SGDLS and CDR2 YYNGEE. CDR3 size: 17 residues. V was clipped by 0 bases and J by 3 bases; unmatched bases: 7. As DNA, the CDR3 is TGTGCCAGCAGCGTAGCGGCTAGCGGGAGTGCGACAGATACGCAGTATTTT. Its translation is CASSVAASGSATDTQYF. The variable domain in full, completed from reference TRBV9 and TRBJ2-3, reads DSGVTQTPKHLITATGQRVTLRCSPRSGDLSVYWYQQSLDQGLQFLIQYYNGEERAKGNILERFSAQQFPDLHSELNLSSLELGDSALYFCASSVAASGSATDTQYFGPGTRLTVL.

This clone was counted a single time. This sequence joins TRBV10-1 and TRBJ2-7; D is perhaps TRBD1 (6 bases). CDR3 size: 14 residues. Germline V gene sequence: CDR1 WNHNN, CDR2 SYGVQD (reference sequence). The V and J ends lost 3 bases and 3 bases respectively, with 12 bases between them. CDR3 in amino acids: CASSDSGHIYEQYF. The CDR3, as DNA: TGCGCCAGCAGTGACTCGGGACATATCTACGAGCAGTACTTC.

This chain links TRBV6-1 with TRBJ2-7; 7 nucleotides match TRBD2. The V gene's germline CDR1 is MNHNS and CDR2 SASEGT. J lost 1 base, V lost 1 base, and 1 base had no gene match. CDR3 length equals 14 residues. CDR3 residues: CASSEVGGSYEQYF. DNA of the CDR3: TGTGCCAGCAGTGAAGTGGGGGGGTCCTACGAGCAGTACTTC.

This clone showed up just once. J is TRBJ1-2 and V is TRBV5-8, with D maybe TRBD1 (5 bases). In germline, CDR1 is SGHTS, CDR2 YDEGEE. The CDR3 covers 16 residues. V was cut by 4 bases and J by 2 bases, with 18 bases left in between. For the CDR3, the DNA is TGTGCCAGCAGCCGGACACAAATAATCCTAAACTATGGCTACACCTTC. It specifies CASSRTQIILNYGYTF.

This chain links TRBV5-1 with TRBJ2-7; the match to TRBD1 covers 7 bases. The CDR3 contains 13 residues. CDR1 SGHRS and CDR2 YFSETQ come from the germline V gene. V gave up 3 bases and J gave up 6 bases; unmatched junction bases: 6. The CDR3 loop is CASSWDSPLEQYF. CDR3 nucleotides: TGCGCCAGCAGCTGGGACAGTCCCCTCGAGCAGTACTTC.

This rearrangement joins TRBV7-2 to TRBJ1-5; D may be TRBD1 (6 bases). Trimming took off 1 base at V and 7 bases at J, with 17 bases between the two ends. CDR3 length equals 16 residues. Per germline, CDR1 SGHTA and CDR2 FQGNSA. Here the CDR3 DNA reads TGTGCCAGCAGCTTAGAATGGTCGAGCAGGGGCCAGCCCCAGCATTTT. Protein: CASSLEWSSRGQPQHF.

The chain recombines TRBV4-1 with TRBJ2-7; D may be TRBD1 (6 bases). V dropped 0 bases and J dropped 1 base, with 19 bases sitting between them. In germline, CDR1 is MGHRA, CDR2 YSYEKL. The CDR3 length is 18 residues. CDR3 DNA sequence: TGCGCCAGCAGCCAAGATTACGGACAGCCCTGGGTGTCCTACGAGCAGTACTTC. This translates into CASSQDYGQPWVSYEQYF.

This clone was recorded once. Written as DNA, the CDR3 is TGCAGCGTTGCGAGAGGGGGTCCCACCGGGGAGCTGTTTTTT. As protein: CSVARGGPTGELFF. This sequence joins TRBV29-1 and TRBJ2-2; TRBD1 might be the D (6 bases). V lost 4 bases and J lost 4, with 13 bases in between. The CDR3 runs to 14 residues. Looked up from germline, CDR1 is SQVTM and CDR2 is ANQGSEA.

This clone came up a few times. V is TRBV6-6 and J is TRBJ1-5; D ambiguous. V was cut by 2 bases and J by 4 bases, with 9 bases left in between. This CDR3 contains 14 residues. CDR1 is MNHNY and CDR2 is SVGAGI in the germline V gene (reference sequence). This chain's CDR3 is CASSYGQFNQPQHF. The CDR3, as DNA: TGTGCCAGCAGTTACGGCCAGTTTAATCAGCCCCAGCATTTT.

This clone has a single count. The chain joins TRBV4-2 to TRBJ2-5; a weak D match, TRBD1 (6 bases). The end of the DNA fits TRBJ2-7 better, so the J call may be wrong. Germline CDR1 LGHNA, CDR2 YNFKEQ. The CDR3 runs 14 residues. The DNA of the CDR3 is TGTGCCAGCAGCCCCCCGGGACAACGGGGCGAGCAGTACTTC. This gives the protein CASSPPGQRGEQYF.

As DNA, the CDR3 is TGCGCCAGCAGCCAAGTATTTGGGCGAGAGGAGACCCAGTACTTC. It codes for CASSQVFGREETQYF. The J gene is TRBJ2-5, the V gene TRBV4-1; D not resolved. Trimming stripped 1 base from V and 5 bases from J, with 14 bases between. Germline V gives CDR1 MGHRA, CDR2 YSYEKL. The CDR3 loop spans 15 amino acids.

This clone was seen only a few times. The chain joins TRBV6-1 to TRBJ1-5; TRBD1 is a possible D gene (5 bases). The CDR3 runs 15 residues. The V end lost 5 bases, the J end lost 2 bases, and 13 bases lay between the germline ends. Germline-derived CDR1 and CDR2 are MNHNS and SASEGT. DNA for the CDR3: TGTGCCAGCAGTAAAAGGGGTGCAGGCAATCAGCCCCAGCATTTT. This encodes CASSKRGAGNQPQHF.

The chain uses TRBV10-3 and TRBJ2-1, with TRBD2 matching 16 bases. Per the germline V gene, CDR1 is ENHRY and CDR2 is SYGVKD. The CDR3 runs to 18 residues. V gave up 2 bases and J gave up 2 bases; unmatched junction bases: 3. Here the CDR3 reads CAISEGTSGRAAYNEQFF. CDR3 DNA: TGTGCCATCAGTGAGGGGACTAGCGGGAGGGCCGCCTACAATGAGCAGTTCTTC.